This TCR beta chain was sequenced in a study of immune cell composition in non-small cell lung cancer. Study-wide results and caveats: Tumour TCR-beta clonality showed no significant link to smoking pack-years. Squamous carcinomas (approximately 80%) more often had tumour-associated clones >0.5% than adenocarcinomas (roughly 33%).

Method: immunoSEQ multiplex PCR; TCRdb's copy keeps in-frame clones and lacks some. The table includes more than 3,000 clones, 70% detected once. To note about this clone: Its specificity is not known.

This CDR3 has 14 amino acids. Trimming stripped 2 bases from V and 1 base from J, with 10 bases between. Germline CDR1 SGHRS, CDR2 YFSETQ. The normal lung sample lay at least 3 cm, and maximally far, from the tumour. DNA was extracted from unsorted cell suspensions stored frozen. The chain carries TRBV5-1 and TRBJ2-7; weak D call: TRBD1 (5 bases). The sequenced sample was non-adjacent lung tissue. The sequence derives from a human donor with non-small cell lung cancer. The CDR3 DNA reads TGCGCCAGCAGCTTCGTGGACACTTCCTACGAGCAGTACTTC. Translation: CASSFVDTSYEQYF.